A single T cell receptor (beta chain) is shown here with its context. Antigen unknown. V lost 1 base, J lost 0 bases, and 12 bases lay in between. This CDR3 spans 17 amino acids. Germline assignment: CDR1 SGHVS and CDR2 FQNEAQ. The source of the sample is a study of cytomegalovirus exposure and HLA in healthy donors. Both 60 Vbeta primers and 13 Jbeta primers went into the PCR. The assay was immunoSEQ multiplex PCR, and TCRdb's table has in-frame clones only and misses some. The top ten hold approximately 2.2% of the sample, which has approximately 170,000 clones, roughly 80% seen once. General study findings and limits: Analysis was carried out at a later point, and it linked a missense DCLRE1C variant to TCR beta V- and J-gene trimming. Roughly uniform depth of sequencing across donors was assumed in presence/absence analyses. Productive rates of about 87% or about 30% were seen for most TCR beta V segments in an earlier analysis.

This TCR was sampled from a male donor in good health and CMV-seronegative. The specimen sequenced was PBMCs. The rearrangement uses TRBV7-8 and TRBJ1-4, with D tentatively TRBD1 (6 bases). The CDR3 here is CASSLGWTASTNEKLFF. CDR3 in DNA: TGTGCCAGCAGCTTAGGTTGGACAGCTTCAACTAATGAAAAACTGTTTTTT.